This T cell receptor (beta chain) appears in the sequencing data of a study of response to subunit inactivated influenza vaccine. TCRdb re-derived calls from the RT-PCR reads in MiXCR, one entry per CDR3 protein. The sample holds around 540,000 distinct CDR3 sequences, about 12% seen once. To note about this clonotype: The antigen is not known. A clone one base away is much larger, so this may be a read error.

Whole-study findings and limits: Few new T cells, the authors suggested, are recruited by each seasonal influenza vaccination.

The CDR3 loop spans 13 amino acids. This clonotype was obtained from a man between 45 and 60 years old who received an inactivated influenza vaccine. The chain is built from TRBV12-3 or TRBV12-4 and TRBJ1-1; weak D call: TRBD1 (5 bases). This specimen was PBMCs from blood, taken on the day of vaccination. CDR3 residues: CASQPRANTVAFF. The CDR3 region has the DNA TGTGCCAGCCAGCCCAGGGCGAACACTGTAGCTTTCTTT.